One T cell receptor beta chain is described in this entry. This clone's antigen is unknown. Qualities for individual bases were not recorded, and no much larger clone is one base off. The sample originates from a study of T cell responses to AZD1222 COVID-19 vaccine (dated by TCRdb to 2020 to 2023). Study-level background: TCR sequencing covered over 230 trial participants: 200 to 220 given two doses of AZD1222 and 26 given two doses of MenACWY control vaccine. Trial participants were enrolled by age into subgroups of 18-55, 56-69 and 70-plus years, and about 150, 27 and 61 TCR-sequenced participants, respectively, were included in these subgroups.

Overall study results and their limits: The whole spike protein was spanned by vaccine-associated CD4 TCRs, and dominant responses were seen in regions 160-218 and 743-854. Conclusions about previously exposed vaccinees are limited, since just 6 or 7 AZD1222 recipients were seropositive for SARS-CoV-2 at baseline. Spike-specific TCR breadth and depth rose significantly after two AZD1222 doses compared with day 0 and with MenACWY recipients. The 56-69-year group was small, and its depth increase did not reach significance, likely because of low power. Because no day 14 peak-response samples were available, the repertoires could be characterized only after the peak T cell response. Participants were mostly white British and included more females than males, and it was suggested by the authors that clonal diversity may have been underestimated. Epitopes outside the regions mutated in the B.1.351 and B.1.1.7 variants were reportedly recognized by nearly half of the unique spike-specific TCRs.

The time point label corresponds to: about 28 days (+/-7) after the second vaccine dose. AZD1222 recipients whose second dose came at about 4 weeks and those whose second dose came at about 12 weeks were combined into one group, since spike-specific TCR depth and breadth did not differ between the two schedules. Vaccinee samples were obtained from the UK trials COV001 and COV002, which included a single-blind randomized controlled phase 2/3 trial of AZD1222 (ChAdOx1 nCoV-19) in healthy adults. For TCRbeta chain sequencing, PBMC samples were collected from trial participants at day 0 and at day 28 after the second dose. CDR1 and CDR2 are read off the germline V gene (reference sequence) as LNHNV and YYDKDF. Including the terminal cysteine and phenylalanine, the CDR3 comprises 16 residues. Solely the CDR3 DNA is kept, with 48 bases framed from the first base. A distance of 26 bases separates the germline ends of V and J, which lose 9 bases and 5 bases respectively.

The CDR3 regions of human TCRbeta chains were analyzed by immunosequencing. The study's own analysis went as follows. Repertoire TCRs were checked for matches against a reference library of SARS-CoV-2-specific TCRs that had been generated using the MIRA antigen-specificity platform. Breadth was defined as the fraction of unique TCRs that were SARS-CoV-2-associated. Depth was defined as the fraction of total T cells that were SARS-CoV-2-associated. Each spike-specific TCR was assigned to its reactive spike region and to a CD4 or CD8 class using the MIRA data. Log10-transformed breadth and depth values were compared by one-way ANOVA with Sidak's multiple comparisons tests. Imported from immuneACCESS, the table was reduced by TCRdb to in-frame sequences with V and J called. These copies leave out some clones; in studies compared against another copy, an unresolved V gene accounts for under half, and the cause of the remainder is not known. Clone size and V and J calls were adopted from that table, with D and trimming inferred from the DNA. This sample gives about 140,000 clones in total; approximately 90% of them show up just once. Together, the top ten hold approximately 3% of the sample.

The clonotype comes from an adult who received the AZD1222 COVID-19 vaccine. The receptor chain draws on TRBV15 and TRBJ2-7; the D gene is not confidently resolved. Here the sequenced sample was peripheral blood, taken 28 days after the second AZD1222 dose. The CDR3 amino acid sequence is: CATSHFGTDNYDEQYF. The DNA reads as follows: TGTGCCACTAGTCATTTCGGAACAGATAACTACGACGAGCAGTACTTC.